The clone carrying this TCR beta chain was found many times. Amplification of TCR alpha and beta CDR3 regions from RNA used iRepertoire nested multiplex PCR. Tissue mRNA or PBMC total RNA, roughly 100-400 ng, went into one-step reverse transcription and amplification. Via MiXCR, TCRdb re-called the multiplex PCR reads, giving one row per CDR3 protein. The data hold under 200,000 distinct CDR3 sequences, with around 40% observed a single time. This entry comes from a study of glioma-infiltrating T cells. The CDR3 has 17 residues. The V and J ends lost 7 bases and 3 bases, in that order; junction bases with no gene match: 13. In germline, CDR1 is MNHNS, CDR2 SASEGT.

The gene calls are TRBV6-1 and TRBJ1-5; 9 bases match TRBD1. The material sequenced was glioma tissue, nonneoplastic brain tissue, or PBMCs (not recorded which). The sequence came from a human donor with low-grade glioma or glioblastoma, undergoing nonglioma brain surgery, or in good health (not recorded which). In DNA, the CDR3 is TGTGCCAGCAATTTGGGCCGGGACAGGGAGGTCAATCAGCCCCAGCATTTT. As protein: CASNLGRDREVNQPQHF.